This T cell receptor (beta chain) was obtained from a study of blood T cell repertoires in COVID-19. On the study more broadly: Italy, Spain and the United States were the sources of the convalescent and acute COVID-19 samples.

TCRdb's table, derived via immunoSEQ multiplex PCR, lists solely in-frame clones and lacks some. The table has tens of thousands of clones, 80% to 90% seen once. The sequence was collected from a man aged 40-49 years with COVID-19, enrolled during active disease. Sequencing was done on a sample of peripheral blood.

The CDR3 loop reads CSVAGTGLQNTEAFF. The DNA of the CDR3 is TGCAGCGTAGCCGGGACAGGGTTGCAGAATACTGAAGCTTTCTTT. This chain joins TRBV29-1 and TRBJ1-1, with 9 bases matching TRBD1. CDR3 length equals 15 residues. Germline V gene lookup returns CDR1 SQVTM and CDR2 ANQGSEA. Losses at the gene ends were 6 bases for V and 5 bases for J; bases not matched to a gene: 13. Full variable domain (missing parts from reference TRBV29-1 and TRBJ1-1): SAVISQKPSRDICQRGTSLTIQCQVDSQVTMMFWYRQQPGQSLTLIATANQGSEATYESGFVIDKFPISRPNLTFSTLTVSNMSPEDSSIYLCSVAGTGLQNTEAFFGQGTRLTVV.